This T cell receptor beta chain was sequenced for a study of T cell repertoires in cytomegalovirus infection. For the study at large: From public TCR beta signatures came an indication of both CMV infection and matching HLA type. Findings of the study overall: It was HLA-C-restricted CMV-specific TCR beta clonotypes that dominated the response ex vivo. The study identified carriers of CMV plus the relevant HLA from cumulative public TCR beta family frequency.

Between the trimmed V and J ends, which lost 5 bases and 1 base, there was a span of 12 bases. The V gene's germline CDR1 is LNHDA and CDR2 SQIVND (reference sequence). This CDR3 region has 14 residues. TCRdb ran MiXCR on the reads and lists one entry per CDR3 protein. The sample has hundreds of thousands of distinct CDR3 sequences, 24% seen once; the top ten hold 7.5% to 9%. This clonotype was detected once. Its matching antigen is unknown. The TCR originated in a human donor in good health (CMV status not recorded). Some clones in this sample may be carry-over from other donors' samples. The chain employs TRBV19 and TRBJ2-7; D is perhaps TRBD1 (5 bases). Sequencing input: CD8+ T cells from PBMCs. CDR3: CASSPSRGSYEQYF. The CDR3 region has the DNA TGTGCCAGTAGTCCCAGTAGGGGTTCCTACGAGCAGTACTTC.